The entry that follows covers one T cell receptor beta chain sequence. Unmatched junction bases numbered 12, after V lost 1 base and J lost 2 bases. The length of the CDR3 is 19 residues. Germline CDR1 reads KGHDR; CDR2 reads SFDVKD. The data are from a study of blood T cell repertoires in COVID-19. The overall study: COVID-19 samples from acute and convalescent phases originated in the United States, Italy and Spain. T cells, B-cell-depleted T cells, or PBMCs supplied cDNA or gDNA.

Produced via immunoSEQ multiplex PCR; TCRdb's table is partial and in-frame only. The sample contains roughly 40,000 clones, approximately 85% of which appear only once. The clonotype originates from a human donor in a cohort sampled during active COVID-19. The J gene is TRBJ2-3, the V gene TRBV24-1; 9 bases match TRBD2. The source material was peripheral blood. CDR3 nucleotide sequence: TGTGCCACCAGTGATTTTTGCGGGAGGGCCCCAGCCCCCACAGATACGCAGTATTTT. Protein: CATSDFCGRAPAPTDTQYF.